The 5 T cell receptor beta chains listed next were all sequenced from one sample in a study of cytomegalovirus exposure and HLA in healthy donors. The primer mix had 60 Vbeta and 13 Jbeta primers. Produced via immunoSEQ multiplex PCR; TCRdb's table is partial and in-frame only. The sample comprises 140,000 to 150,000 clones, over 65% of which are singletons, and under 3% rests with the top ten. The specimen sequenced was PBMCs. The receptor source for this set is a female donor in good health and CMV-seronegative.

This rearrangement joins TRBV7-2 to TRBJ1-5; the match to TRBD1 covers 7 bases. This CDR3 is built from 14 residues. Germline CDR1 and CDR2: SGHTA and FQGNSA. V lost 3 bases and J lost 6; bases outside the gene matches: 5. In DNA form, the CDR3 reads TGTGCCAGCAGCTTGACAGGGCCGGGTCAGCCCCAGCATTTT. It yields the protein CASSLTGPGQPQHF.

The chain uses TRBV7-8 and TRBJ1-2; 7 bases are a match to TRBD1. Germline V gene data show CDR1 as SGHVS and CDR2 as FQNEAQ. This CDR3 contains 14 residues. Germline trimming cut 3 bases from V and 2 bases from J; bases unmatched to any gene: 3. Here the CDR3 reads CASSLGQSNYGYTF. DNA of the CDR3: TGTGCCAGCAGCTTGGGACAGTCCAACTATGGCTACACCTTC.

The V call is TRBV7-9, the J call TRBJ1-4, with TRBD1 matching 8 bases. V was clipped by 4 bases and J by 0 bases; unmatched bases: 7. The CDR3 is 17 residues long. The germline gives CDR1 SEHNR, CDR2 FQNEAQ (reference sequence). The CDR3 loop is CASSSHADRATNEKLFF. The CDR3 bases are TGTGCCAGCAGCTCGCATGCGGACAGGGCAACTAATGAAAAACTGTTTTTT.

CDR3 region: CASEAQETQYF. In nucleotides, the CDR3 is TGTGCCAGCGAGGCTCAAGAGACCCAGTACTTC. This chain links TRBV7-9 with TRBJ2-5, with D uncertain. V lost 8 bases, J lost 2 bases, and 6 bases lay in between. The length of the CDR3 is 11 residues. Germline lookup yields CDR1 SEHNR and CDR2 FQNEAQ (reference sequence).

This clone has just a few counts. The rearrangement joins TRBV9 to TRBJ2-5; D may be TRBD2 (5 bases). Germline values: CDR1 SGDLS, CDR2 YYNGEE. Trimming took 0 bases from V and 5 from J, leaving 11 bases between them. The CDR3 is 14 amino acids. The DNA for the CDR3 is TGTGCCAGCAGCGTAGGGGTGGCGGGTGAGACCCAGTACTTC. It yields the protein CASSVGVAGETQYF.